This record looks at one T cell receptor beta chain sequence and its context. Its antigen is undetermined. 60 Vbeta and 13 Jbeta primers were used in PCR. The assay was immunoSEQ multiplex PCR, and TCRdb's table has in-frame clones only and misses some. The sample consists of more than 110,000 clones, 79% of them appearing once. The sample belongs to a study of cytomegalovirus exposure and HLA in healthy donors. Notes on the study in general: It was in a later analysis that TCR association rates were seen to vary by HLA locus, highest for DRB1 and lowest for HLA-C.

This receptor was identified in a young man in good health and CMV-seronegative. The sample was PBMCs.

The CDR3 loop is CASSTKDRQLSGANVLTF. CDR3 bases: TGTGCCAGCAGCACTAAGGACAGGCAACTCTCTGGGGCCAACGTCCTGACTTTC. The V and J genes are TRBV11-2 and TRBJ2-6, with 7 bases that match TRBD1. Losses at the gene ends were 5 bases for V and 0 bases for J; bases not matched to a gene: 10. This CDR3 has 18 residues. The germline CDR1 and CDR2 sequences are SGHAT and FQNNGV.